There are a few counts of the clone carrying this T cell receptor beta chain. Its cognate antigen is unknown. Expressed TCRB transcripts were sequenced after all isolated RNA was converted to cDNA. Data came from immunoSEQ multiplex PCR; TCRdb stores just in-frame clones and leaves some out. The sample lists fewer than 550,000 clones, about an eighth occurring once. These data belong to a study of beta chain features in type 1 diabetes. Study-level background: All samples yielded 100 million to 140 million examined sorted cells. General study results and limits: TCRB rearrangement may or may not be influenced by HLA type; here this remained unresolved. Moderate but significant shortening of TCRB CDR3s was recorded in all four CD4+ subsets from Type 1 diabetes patients.

The CDR3 is 18 residues long. The J segment lost 8 bases and the V segment lost 1 base, leaving 14 bases of the junction unmatched. CDR1 is LGHNA and CDR2 is YSLEER in the germline V gene. The sequencing input was naive CD4+ T cells from blood. The V call is TRBV4-3, the J call TRBJ2-1; 10 bases map to TRBD2. The sequence was obtained from a woman between 18 and 29 years old in good health. The CDR3 DNA reads TGCGCCAGCAGCCAAGCCATAGGGTGGCTAGCGGGGGTCGATGAGCAGTTCTTC. This encodes CASSQAIGWLAGVDEQFF.